The 2 T cell receptor beta chains below all came from one sample that was sequenced in a study of blood T cells in healthy people across ages. It was with a sample-barcoded 5' primer and a J-beta primer mix that a second PCR of roughly 6 to 12 cycles was run. Each CDR3 protein is one row after TCRdb ran MiXCR on the 5' RACE reads. This table holds some 1.4 million distinct CDR3 sequences, 42% found once. The sequencing sample was made of blood. The receptors here all came from a woman aged 18-35 years in good health.

The chain has TRBV7-9 and TRBJ2-1, with 9 bases fitting TRBD2. CDR1 is SEHNR, CDR2 FQNEAQ, per germline (reference sequence). The CDR3 totals 16 residues. The ends lost 3 bases at V and 7 bases at J; junction bases unmatched: 10. Written as DNA, the CDR3 is TGTGCCAGCAGCTTTACAGCGGGAGGATCTGGGAATGAGCAGTTCTTC. It translates to CASSFTAGGSGNEQFF. Combining the CDR3 with reference TRBV7-9 and TRBJ2-1 gives the whole variable domain DTGVSQNPRHKITKRGQNVTFRCDPISEHNRLYWYRQTLGQGPEFLTYFQNEAQLEKSRLLSDRFSAERPKGSFSTLEIQRTEQGDSAMYLCASSFTAGGSGNEQFFGPGTRLTVL.

This clonotype has just a few counts. The V call is TRBV3-1, the J call TRBJ2-3, with unresolved D. Germline loops: CDR1 LGHDT, CDR2 YNNKEL (reference sequence). This CDR3 has 13 residues. Trimming shortened V by 7 bases and J by 0 bases, and 8 bases separated the two germline ends. The DNA for the CDR3 is TGTGCCAGCACAGGTTATAGCACAGATACGCAGTATTTT. It is translated as CASTGYSTDTQYF.